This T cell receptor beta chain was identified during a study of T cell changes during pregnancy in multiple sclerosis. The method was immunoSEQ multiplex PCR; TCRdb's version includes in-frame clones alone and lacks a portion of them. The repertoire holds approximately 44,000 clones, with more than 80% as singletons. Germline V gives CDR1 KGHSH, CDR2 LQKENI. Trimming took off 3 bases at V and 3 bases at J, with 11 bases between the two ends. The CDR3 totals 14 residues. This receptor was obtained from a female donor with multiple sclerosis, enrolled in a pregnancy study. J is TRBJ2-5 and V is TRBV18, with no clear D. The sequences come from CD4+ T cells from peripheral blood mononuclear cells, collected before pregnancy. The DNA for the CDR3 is TGTGCCAGCTCACCGGCACAGTTGAAAGAGACCCAGTACTTC. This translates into CASSPAQLKETQYF.